These T cell receptor beta chains were read from a single sample in a study of vaccination and CD4 T cells after COVID-19. MiXCR, run by TCRdb on the PCR reads, gives a single entry per CDR3 protein. This sample has about 17,000 distinct CDR3 sequences; about 44% occur once, and the top ten carry roughly a fifth. No antigen has been assigned to these receptors. The material was CD4+ T cells from blood, cultured in vitro, obtained before SARS-CoV-2 vaccination. The receptors here all came from a human donor who received a COVID-19 vaccine. Each CDR3 is given with its conserved first and last residue. A D gene is named only where the DNA matches it firmly.

D	J	V	CDR3
TRBD2	TRBJ2-5	TRBV7-2	CASSLIPSGGAERETQYF
.	TRBJ1-2	TRBV10-1	CASSPRLGDYGYTF
TRBD2	TRBJ2-3	TRBV20-1	CSARVGGGATDTQYF
.	TRBJ2-7	TRBV5-1	CASSLAGANDEQYF
TRBD1	TRBJ2-5	TRBV7-6	CASSSIPGQGWETQYF
.	TRBJ2-1	TRBV2	CASSFPLGGYNEQFF
.	TRBJ1-5	TRBV19	CASSRGANQPQHF
TRBD1	TRBJ2-1	TRBV20-1	CSASGQYNEQFF
.	TRBJ2-5	TRBV25-1	CASSDLGARAWGAQYF
.	TRBJ2-3	TRBV2	CASTRSKITDTQYF
.	TRBJ1-5	TRBV6-5	CASSYRGDSNQPQHF
.	TRBJ1-1	TRBV27	CASSLIAGGTEAFF
.	TRBJ2-3	TRBV20-1	CSALGGLGEADTQYF
TRBD2	TRBJ2-3	TRBV30	CAWSPGTSAHTQYF
.	TRBJ1-3	TRBV7-2	CASSELNGNTIYF
TRBD1	TRBJ1-1	TRBV7-9	CASSRWDREFMNTEAFF
.	TRBJ1-6	TRBV11-3	CASSAAGLNSPLHF
TRBD1	TRBJ2-7	TRBV6-1	CASTRQGGSYEQYF
.	TRBJ1-4	TRBV7-9	CASSLDGRGLATNEKLFF
TRBD1	TRBJ1-1	TRBV24-1	CATSEQAMPGQGRRGAFF
TRBD1	TRBJ1-2	TRBV7-8	CASRGTGAYDGYTF
.	TRBJ1-5	TRBV21-1	CASSKRAPKTGIRIDSNQPQHF
.	TRBJ1-2	TRBV6-1	CASSEGRITMYGYTF
.	TRBJ2-7	TRBV30	CAWREPDRYSYEQYF
.	TRBJ2-1	TRBV24-1	CATSDPGGSVGNEQFF
TRBD1	TRBJ2-1	TRBV15	CATSSDRASNEQFF
TRBD2	TRBJ2-2	TRBV7-9	CASSLSGTSGAGELFF
TRBD2	TRBJ2-2	TRBV20-1	CSARVSGGGTGELFF
TRBD1	TRBJ1-2	TRBV7-2	CASSADRTYGYTF
TRBD2	TRBJ2-1	TRBV20-1	CSASPGLANSNEQFF
.	TRBJ1-2	TRBV18	CASSPVSAENYGYTF
.	TRBJ1-6	TRBV30	CAWSVPLSVDNSPLHF